This T cell receptor beta chain emerged from a study of shared clonotypes between healthy human individuals. The material for each subset, its genomic DNA, was split evenly across several immunoSEQ plates. Method: immunoSEQ multiplex PCR; TCRdb's copy keeps in-frame clones and lacks some. The sample lists approximately 2.5 million clones, approximately 94% occurring once. Germline V gene data show CDR1 as SGHRS and CDR2 as YFSETQ. Unmatched junction bases numbered 13, after V lost 6 bases and J lost 3 bases. The CDR3 has 16 amino acids. The sequence was obtained from a young man in good health. Material for sequencing was naive CD4+ T cells sorted from blood. The subset: CD45RA+ positively selected. The V gene is TRBV5-1, the J gene TRBJ2-3; 7 bases agree with TRBD2. The chain's CDR3 is CASIVGNGGGTDTQYF. The CDR3 region has the DNA TGCGCCAGCATCGTAGGCAACGGGGGAGGGACAGATACGCAGTATTTT.